Included here is one T cell receptor (beta chain) sequence, with context. Only in-frame clones appear in the TCRdb table, and some are missing; sequencing was by immunoSEQ multiplex PCR. Altogether roughly 57,000 clones are present, approximately 94% being singletons, with the ten largest covering approximately 1.8%. This record comes from a study of preoperative IRX-2 immunotherapy in early breast cancer. Specified treatment: preoperative locoregional IRX-2 cytokine immunotherapy. Samples came from a phase Ib trial of preoperative locoregional IRX-2 cytokine immunotherapy. This CDR3 spans 12 amino acids. Trimming removed 3 bases from V and 6 bases from J, with 11 bases in between. Germline assignment: CDR1 SQVTM and CDR2 ANQGSEA.

The source of this sequence is a human donor with breast cancer. This rearrangement joins TRBV29-1 to TRBJ1-1; D gene uncertain. The material was obtained from a patient treated with IRX-2 immunotherapy. This CDR3 reads CSVDPLVAEAFF. As DNA, the CDR3 is TGCAGCGTTGATCCATTGGTTGCTGAAGCTTTCTTT. Variable domain in full (rest from reference TRBV29-1 and TRBJ1-1): SAVISQKPSRDICQRGTSLTIQCQVDSQVTMMFWYRQQPGQSLTLIATANQGSEATYESGFVIDKFPISRPNLTFSTLTVSNMSPEDSSIYLCSVDPLVAEAFFGQGTRLTVV.